The present T cell receptor beta chain was sequenced within a study of blood T cell repertoires in COVID-19. Produced via immunoSEQ multiplex PCR; TCRdb's table is partial and in-frame only. The table lists around 360,000 clones, about 87% of them singletons. This CDR3 contains 12 residues. Trimming stripped 7 bases from V and 0 bases from J, with 4 bases between. Germline V CDR1 and CDR2: MDHEN, SYDVKM. This clone has just one count. This specimen includes other DNA sequences encoding the same CDR3. The sequenced sample was PBMCs or T cells enriched from blood (not recorded which). The clonotype was recovered from a man between 35 and 55 years old in a cohort exposed to, infected with or recovered from COVID-19 (not recorded which). The chain links TRBV28 to TRBJ1-3; no clear D gene. In nucleotides, the CDR3 is TGTGCCAGCACTAGCTCTGGAAACACCATATATTTT. It encodes CASTSSGNTIYF.